Listed below are T cell receptor beta chains from one sample, sequenced in a study of shared clonotypes between healthy human individuals. Here immunoSEQ multiplex PCR was the method, and the copy in TCRdb shows in-frame clones only, minus some. The sample holds around 550,000 clones, 90% to 97% seen once. Sequenced material: naive CD4+ T cells sorted from blood. These receptors were obtained from a woman between 25 and 40 years old in good health. The conserved cysteine and the conserved F or W are not part of the CDR3 here.

V	J	CDR3
TRBV2	TRBJ1-2	ASTGVDRGNS
TRBV10-3	TRBJ1-1	AISQGQGRTEAF
TRBV28	TRBJ2-2	ASSQHRDRVTSGRPGELF
TRBV5-6	TRBJ2-7	ASIGQGSSYEQY
TRBV5-1	TRBJ2-7	ASSLAGARSYEQY
TRBV29-1	TRBJ1-1	SVDRQGGFPNTEAF
TRBV28	-	ASSNSGPYEQY
TRBV6-6	TRBJ2-5	ASTQDSTQETQY
TRBV7-2	TRBJ2-1	ASSLDRSSYNEQF
TRBV10-3	TRBJ2-7	AISRSGSSYEQY
TRBV5-6	TRBJ2-7	ASRHVVDRGREGSYEQY
TRBV4-1	TRBJ1-2	ASSQWGDRGRSYT
TRBV10-3	TRBJ2-5	AISESLETQY
TRBV20-1	TRBJ1-6	SATGDSPLH
TRBV2	TRBJ2-1	ASNWDEGSYNEQF